This T cell receptor (beta chain) was sequenced for a study of cytomegalovirus exposure and HLA in healthy donors. Regarding the study as a whole: Analysis was performed later, and it showed HLA-associated TCR beta chains to be more clonally expanded than equally common others. The study put some 160 TCR beta chains on its list as cytomegalovirus-associated.

13 Jbeta primers and 60 Vbeta primers were used for the PCR. Profiling relied on immunoSEQ multiplex PCR, and the TCRdb table lists in-frame clones only, not all of them. The profile shows around 180,000 clones, about 72% of them singletons. Concerning this clone itself: Its target is unknown.

CDR3 length: 15 amino acids. V was pared by 6 bases and J by 2 bases, with 7 bases of the junction left unmatched. Germline V gives CDR1 SGDLS, CDR2 YYNGEE. Sequencing was done on a sample of PBMCs. This TCR came from a girl aged 10 to 17 in good health and CMV-seronegative. The chain recombines TRBV9 with TRBJ1-1, with 10 bases identical to TRBD1. The CDR3 nucleotides read TGTGCCAGCACCACGACAGGGGGCGACAACACTGAAGCTTTCTTT. As protein: CASTTTGGDNTEAFF. The full variable domain, completed using reference TRBV9 and TRBJ1-1, is DSGVTQTPKHLITATGQRVTLRCSPRSGDLSVYWYQQSLDQGLQFLIQYYNGEERAKGNILERFSAQQFPDLHSELNLSSLELGDSALYFCASTTTGGDNTEAFFGQGTRLTVV.